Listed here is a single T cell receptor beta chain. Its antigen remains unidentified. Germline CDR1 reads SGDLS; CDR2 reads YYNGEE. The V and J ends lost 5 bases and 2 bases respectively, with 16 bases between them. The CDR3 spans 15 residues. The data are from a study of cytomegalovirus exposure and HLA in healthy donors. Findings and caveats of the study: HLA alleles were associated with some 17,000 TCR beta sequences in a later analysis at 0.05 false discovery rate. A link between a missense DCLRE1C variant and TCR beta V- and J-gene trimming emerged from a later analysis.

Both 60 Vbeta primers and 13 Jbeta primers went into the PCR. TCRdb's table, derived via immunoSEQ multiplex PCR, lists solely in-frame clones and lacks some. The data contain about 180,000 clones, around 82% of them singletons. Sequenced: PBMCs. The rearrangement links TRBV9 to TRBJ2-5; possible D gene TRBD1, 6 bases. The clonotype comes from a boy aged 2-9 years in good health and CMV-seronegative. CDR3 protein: CASRPSGQTQETQYF. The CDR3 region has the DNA TGTGCCAGCAGACCCTCCGGACAGACGCAAGAGACCCAGTACTTC.